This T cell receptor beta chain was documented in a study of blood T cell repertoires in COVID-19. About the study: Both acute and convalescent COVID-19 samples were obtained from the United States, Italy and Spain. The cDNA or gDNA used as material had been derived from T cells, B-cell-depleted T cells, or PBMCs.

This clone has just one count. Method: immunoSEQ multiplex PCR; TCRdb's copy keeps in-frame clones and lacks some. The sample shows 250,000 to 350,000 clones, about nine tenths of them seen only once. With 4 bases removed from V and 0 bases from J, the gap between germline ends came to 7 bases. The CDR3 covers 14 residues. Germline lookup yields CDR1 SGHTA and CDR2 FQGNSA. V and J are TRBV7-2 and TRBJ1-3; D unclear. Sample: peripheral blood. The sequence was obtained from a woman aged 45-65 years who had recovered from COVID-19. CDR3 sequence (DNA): TGTGCCAGCAGCTCAGGCATCTCTGGAAACACCATATATTTT. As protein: CASSSGISGNTIYF.